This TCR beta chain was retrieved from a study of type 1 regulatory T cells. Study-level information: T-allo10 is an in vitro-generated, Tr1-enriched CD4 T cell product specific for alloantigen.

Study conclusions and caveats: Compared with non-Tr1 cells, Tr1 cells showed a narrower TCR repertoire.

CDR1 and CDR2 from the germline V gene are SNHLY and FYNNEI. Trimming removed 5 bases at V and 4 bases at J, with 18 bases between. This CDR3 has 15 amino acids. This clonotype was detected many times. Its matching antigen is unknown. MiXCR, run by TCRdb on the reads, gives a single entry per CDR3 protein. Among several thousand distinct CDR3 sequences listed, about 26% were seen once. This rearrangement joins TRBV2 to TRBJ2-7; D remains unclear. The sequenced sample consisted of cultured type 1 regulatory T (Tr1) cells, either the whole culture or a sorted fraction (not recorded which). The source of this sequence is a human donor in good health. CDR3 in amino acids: CASSRDRVRVYEQYF. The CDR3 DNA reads TGTGCCAGCAGTCGTGACCGGGTTCGCGTTTACGAGCAGTACTTC.